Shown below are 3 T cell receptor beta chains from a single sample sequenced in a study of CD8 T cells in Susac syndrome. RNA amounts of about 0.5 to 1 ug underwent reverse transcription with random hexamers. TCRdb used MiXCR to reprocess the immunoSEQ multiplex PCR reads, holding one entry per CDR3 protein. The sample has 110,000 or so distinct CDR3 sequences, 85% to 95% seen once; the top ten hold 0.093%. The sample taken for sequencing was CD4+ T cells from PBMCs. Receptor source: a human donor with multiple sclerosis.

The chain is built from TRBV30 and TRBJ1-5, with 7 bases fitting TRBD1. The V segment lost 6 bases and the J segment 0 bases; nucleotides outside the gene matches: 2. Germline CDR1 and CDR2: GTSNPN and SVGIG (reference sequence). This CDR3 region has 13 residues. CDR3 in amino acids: CACEGASNQPQHF. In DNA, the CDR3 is TGTGCCTGTGAGGGGGCTAGCAATCAGCCCCAGCATTTT.

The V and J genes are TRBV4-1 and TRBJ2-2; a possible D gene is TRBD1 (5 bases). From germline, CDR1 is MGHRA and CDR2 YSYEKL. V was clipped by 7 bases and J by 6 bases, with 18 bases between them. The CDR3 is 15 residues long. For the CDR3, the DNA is TGCGCCAGCACCAAAGGGGCAGGGCACGCCGGGGAGCTGTTTTTT. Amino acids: CASTKGAGHAGELFF.

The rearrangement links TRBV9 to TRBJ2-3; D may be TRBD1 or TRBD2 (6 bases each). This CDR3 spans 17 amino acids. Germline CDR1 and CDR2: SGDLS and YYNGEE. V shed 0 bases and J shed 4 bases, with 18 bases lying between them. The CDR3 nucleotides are TGTGCCAGCAGCGTAGAAGCCGGGAGACAGGTGGCAGATACGCAGTATTTT. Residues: CASSVEAGRQVADTQYF.